These 27 T cell receptor beta chains came from one sample sequenced in a study of regulatory T cells in long-lasting Graves disease. As for time point: newly diagnosed GD, antithyroid drugs for less than 3 months. From RNA extracted from PBMCs, the TCR library was made. Researchers made TCR beta libraries by using iRepertoire HTBI primers and running Arm-PCR on CDR3 regions. TCRdb re-analysed the multiplex PCR reads in MiXCR, keeping a single row per CDR3 protein. The data contain roughly 410,000 distinct CDR3 sequences, about 15% of them seen just once; the ten biggest clones take up approximately 7.8%. These same records also appear under a second study, on T cells in Graves' hyperthyroidism and ophthalmopathy.

This specimen consisted of peripheral blood mononuclear cells (PBMCs), obtained at new diagnosis, from a patient treated with antithyroid drugs. Receptors originate from a woman aged 40-49 years with Graves disease.

This clonotype was counted only a few times. The rearrangement links TRBV28 to TRBJ2-1; possible D gene TRBD2, 6 bases. This CDR3 region has 13 residues. The germline V and J ends were trimmed by 7 bases and 8 bases, with 15 bases remaining between them. Looked up from germline, CDR1 is MDHEN and CDR2 is SYDVKM. CDR3 residues: CASTPQSGDEQFF. The CDR3 DNA reads as TGTGCCAGCACCCCCCAATCGGGAGATGAGCAGTTCTTC.

This clonotype appeared many times. This chain uses TRBV7-9 with TRBJ2-7, with 11 bases matching TRBD1. CDR3 length equals 16 residues. Germline V gene lookup returns CDR1 SEHNR and CDR2 FQNEAQ (reference sequence). The V gene end was trimmed by 4 bases and the J gene end by 4 bases; junction bases not matched to a gene: 9. The CDR3 here is CASSSRSRDRGYEQYF. Written as DNA, the CDR3 is TGTGCCAGCAGCTCCCGGAGCCGGGACAGGGGGTACGAGCAGTACTTC.

This clonotype has a count of ten or more. V usage is TRBV11-2 and J usage is TRBJ2-1; 10 bases match TRBD2. Germline CDR1 and CDR2: SGHAT and FQNNGV. There are 15 residues in the CDR3. The ends lost 5 bases at V and 8 bases at J; junction bases unmatched: 9. CDR3 nucleotides: TGTGCCAGCAGCAATCTAGCGGGAGTTATGGATGAGCAGTTCTTC. Protein sequence: CASSNLAGVMDEQFF.

Comments on this clonotype: This likely reflects a read error, since a far larger clone is one base away. The chain employs TRBV11-2 and TRBJ2-7; 12 nucleotides align to TRBD2. This CDR3 is 15 amino acids long. CDR1 SGHAT and CDR2 FQNNGV come from the germline V gene. This CDR3 is CTSSLTSGSFHEQYF. CDR3 nucleotide sequence: TGTACCAGCAGCCTGACTAGCGGGAGCTTCCACGAGCAGTACTTC. Supplemented by reference TRBV11-2 and TRBJ2-7, the full variable domain reads EAGVAQSPRYKIIEKRQSVAFWCNPISGHATLYWYQQILGQGPKLLIQFQNNGVVDDSQLPKDRFSAERLKGVDSTLKIQPAKLEDSAVYLCTSSLTSGSFHEQYFGPGTRLTVT.

In this sample, this clonotype turned up many times. V and J are TRBV10-2 and TRBJ2-7; 11 bases are a match to TRBD2. The germline CDR1 and CDR2 sequences are WSHSY and SAAADI. The CDR3 has 16 residues. V dropped 3 bases and J dropped 3; count of bases not matched to a gene: 7. DNA of the CDR3: TGCGCCAGCAGTGATAGAACTAGCGGGAGTGGCTACGAGCAGTACTTC. This gives the protein CASSDRTSGSGYEQYF.

This clonotype appeared many times. The V gene is TRBV24-1, the J gene TRBJ2-2, with D possibly TRBD2 on 5 matching bases. The length of the CDR3 is 14 residues. The V end lost 1 base, the J end lost 3 bases, and 5 bases lay between the germline ends. Germline V gene data show CDR1 as KGHDR and CDR2 as SFDVKD. CDR3 residues: CATSDFGDTGELFF. CDR3 nucleotides: TGTGCCACCAGTGATTTCGGGGACACCGGGGAGCTGTTTTTT.

This clonotype has a count of ten or more. This sequence joins TRBV6-2 or TRBV6-3 and TRBJ2-7; 7 positions agree with TRBD2. The germline CDR1 and CDR2 sequences are MNHEY and SVGEGT. V lost 6 bases, J lost 6 bases, and 14 bases stayed unmatched. The CDR3 totals 15 residues. CDR3 loop: CASRGTGLVYGEQYF. The CDR3 DNA reads TGTGCCAGCAGGGGCACCGGACTAGTATATGGCGAGCAGTACTTC.

This clonotype was observed at least ten times. This sequence joins TRBV7-6 and TRBJ2-3; TRBD2 is a possible D gene (6 bases). V lost 5 bases and J 4 bases, leaving 13 bases between the germline ends. Per germline, CDR1 SGHVS and CDR2 FNYEAQ. CDR3 length equals 14 residues. The DNA of the CDR3 is TGTGCCAGCAGCCTGGGACTCGGGGCAGATACGCAGTATTTT. It codes for CASSLGLGADTQYF.

This clonotype was seen at least ten times. The chain links TRBV6-1 to TRBJ2-7, with D perhaps matching TRBD1 (7 bases). The CDR3 has 16 residues. Germline V gives CDR1 MNHNS, CDR2 SASEGT. V lost 1 base to trimming and J lost 2 bases, with 15 bases between them. The CDR3 DNA reads TGTGCCAGCAGTGAAGAGGGGCAGGGGGGACCCTACGAGCAGTACTTC. It codes for CASSEEGQGGPYEQYF.

This clonotype was detected many times. This chain uses TRBV10-3 with TRBJ2-2, with 12 bases that match TRBD2. CDR3 length: 17 residues. Trimming at V came to 10 bases and at J to 4 bases, leaving 13 bases not matched to a gene. Germline lookup yields CDR1 ENHRY and CDR2 SYGVKD. CDR3 region: CATSSTSGSSGTGELFF. The CDR3 nucleotides read TGTGCCACCTCCTCGACTAGCGGGAGTTCGGGCACCGGGGAGCTGTTTTTT.

This clonotype has at least ten counts. The genes are TRBV10-3 and TRBJ2-7, with D perhaps TRBD1 (6 bases). V lost 4 bases and J 0 bases, leaving 10 bases between the germline ends. The CDR3 runs 14 residues. Germline V gives CDR1 ENHRY, CDR2 SYGVKD. CDR3 amino acids: CAISGGRGSYEQYF. The CDR3, as DNA: TGTGCCATCAGTGGGGGCAGGGGCTCCTACGAGCAGTACTTC.

This clonotype was counted between two and nine times. The chain has TRBV11-2 and TRBJ2-3, with a possible D match to TRBD2 (6 bases). The CDR3 extends over 16 amino acids. The germline V gene encodes CDR1 SGHAT and CDR2 FQNNGV. Between the trimmed V and J ends, which lost 1 base and 8 bases, there was a span of 19 bases. The CDR3 here is CASSLGGVTADGTQYF. The CDR3 DNA is TGTGCCAGCAGCTTAGGGGGGGTCACAGCGGATGGTACGCAGTATTTT.

Here the CDR3 DNA reads TGTGCCAGCAGCCTCGGGTTGCACACTGAAGCTTTCTTT. Amino acids: CASSLGLHTEAFF. The rearrangement uses TRBV11-2 and TRBJ1-1; no definite D call. CDR1 is SGHAT and CDR2 is FQNNGV in the germline V gene. Between the trimmed V and J ends, which lost 5 bases and 3 bases, there was a span of 10 bases. The CDR3 length is 13 residues.

There are many counts of this clonotype. As DNA, the CDR3 is TGTGCCAGCAGCCAAGAATCCGAGTACGAGCAGTACTTC. It specifies CASSQESEYEQYF. The J gene is TRBJ2-7, the V gene TRBV3-1; D not resolved. CDR3 size: 13 residues. Trimming removed 0 bases from V and 4 bases from J, with 7 bases in between. CDR1 and CDR2 (germline): LGHDT, YNNKEL (reference sequence).

This clonotype was recorded many times. The chain has TRBV10-3 and TRBJ2-1, with 8 bases that match TRBD1. Trimming took 4 bases from V and 9 from J; bases not matched to a gene: 8. The CDR3 is made up of 14 amino acids. Per germline, CDR1 ENHRY and CDR2 SYGVKD. Here the CDR3 reads CAISVGQGPSEQFF. The CDR3 nucleotides read TGTGCCATCAGTGTTGGACAGGGCCCCTCTGAGCAGTTCTTC.

In the case of this clonotype: A read error may explain this, as a much larger clone is one base away. This chain connects TRBV12-3 or TRBV12-4 to TRBJ2-3; D unclear. The CDR3 spans 11 residues. This CDR3 is CASRSTDMQYF. CDR3 DNA sequence: TGTGCCAGCAGGAGCACAGATATGCAGTATTTT.

This clonotype was recorded many times. The chain has TRBV6-9 and TRBJ1-4; the D gene is possibly TRBD1 (5 bases). Trimming left V 4 bases short and J 7 bases short, with 16 bases between. CDR3 length: 15 residues. Germline CDR1 reads MNHGY; CDR2 reads SVAAGI. The CDR3 spells CASSSPRDGLEKLFF. CDR3 coding DNA: TGTGCCAGCAGTTCTCCCCGGGACGGCCTTGAAAAACTGTTTTTT.

This clonotype was recorded at least ten times. The rearrangement uses TRBV20-1 and TRBJ2-2; unclear D gene. The CDR3 has 14 amino acids. The V end lost 3 bases, the J end lost 1 base, and 9 bases lay between the germline ends. Germline V gene data show CDR1 as DFQATT and CDR2 as SNEGSKA (reference sequence). Here the CDR3 DNA reads TGCAGTGCTAGTCTAGGGCTGAACACCGGGGAGCTGTTTTTT. Residues: CSASLGLNTGELFF.

This clonotype was seen repeatedly, ten times or more. The rearrangement links TRBV2 to TRBJ2-7; 7 bases are a match to TRBD1. This CDR3 region has 14 residues. With V trimmed by 8 bases and J by 2 bases, 9 bases remained unmatched. Germline-derived CDR1 and CDR2 are SNHLY and FYNNEI. The CDR3 DNA reads TGTGCCAGCGAATCCGGGACAGCCCCCTACGAGCAGTACTTC. Translation: CASESGTAPYEQYF.

This clonotype appeared many times. The chain has TRBV30 and TRBJ2-2, with D uncertain. This CDR3 spans 15 amino acids. The germline V and J ends were trimmed by 0 bases and 5 bases, with 13 bases remaining between them. Germline lookup yields CDR1 GTSNPN and CDR2 SVGIG (reference sequence). The CDR3 loop is CAWSVLAVRTGELFF. The CDR3 bases are TGTGCCTGGAGTGTACTTGCGGTTAGGACCGGGGAGCTGTTTTTT.

This clonotype was recorded only once. One end of the junction fails to match germline, which may point to a read error. This chain connects TRBV24-1 to TRBJ2-1; 11 positions match TRBD2. The CDR3 is 17 amino acids. Per germline, CDR1 KGHDR and CDR2 SFDVKD. CDR3 sequence: CAISEAPGLAGDNEQFF. The CDR3 region has the DNA TGTGCCATCAGTGAGGCCCCCGGACTAGCGGGCGACAATGAGCAGTTCTTC.

The chain's CDR3 is CASSKTRAQETQYF. The CDR3 DNA sequence: TGTGCCAGCAGCAAAACTAGGGCGCAAGAGACCCAGTACTTC. The chain recombines TRBV27 with TRBJ2-5; a possible D gene is TRBD2 (5 bases). In germline, CDR1 is MNHEY, CDR2 SMNVEV (reference sequence). V gave up 6 bases and J gave up 2 bases, with 13 bases separating them. The CDR3 extends over 14 amino acids.

This clonotype was seen at least ten times. The rearrangement joins TRBV15 to TRBJ2-2; TRBD2 agrees at 7 bases. V trimming: 3 bases; J trimming: 5 bases; junction bases outside the gene matches: 21. The CDR3 has 20 amino acids. In germline, CDR1 is LNHNV, CDR2 YYDKDF (reference sequence). The CDR3 region has the DNA TGTGCCACCAGCAGGATCGCAGGTTCTCTGGCGGGAGTTGTGACCGGGGAGCTGTTTTTT. Translated, it gives CATSRIAGSLAGVVTGELFF.

At least ten counts were recorded for this clonotype. The chain carries TRBV5-1 and TRBJ2-7, with 7 nucleotides matching TRBD1. V was clipped by 4 bases and J by 7 bases; unmatched bases: 8. CDR1 and CDR2 (germline): SGHRS, YFSETQ. CDR3 size: 13 residues. The DNA for the CDR3 is TGCGCCAGCAGCCCTAAGGGGGCGTGGGAGCAGTACTTC. Its translation is CASSPKGAWEQYF.

The rearrangement links TRBV19 to TRBJ2-5; the D is unclear. Looked up from germline, CDR1 is LNHDA and CDR2 is SQIVND (reference sequence). V was pared by 4 bases and J by 0 bases, with 18 bases between. The CDR3 sequence is 17 residues long. This chain's CDR3 is CASSTTAARTNQETQYF. Written as DNA, the CDR3 is TGTGCCAGTAGTACCACAGCCGCTCGGACCAACCAAGAGACCCAGTACTTC.

This clonotype turned up a few times. One end of the junction does not line up with germline, which may come from a read error. The chain employs TRBV28 and TRBJ2-2, with TRBD2 as a possible D gene (5 bases). The germline gives CDR1 MDHEN, CDR2 SYDVKM. The CDR3 covers 13 residues. CDR3: CASSLYGTGELSF. CDR3 in DNA: TGTGCCAGCAGTTTATACGGCACCGGGGAGCTGTCTTTT.

This clonotype was observed many times. The chain is built from TRBV10-3 and TRBJ2-5; 11 bases line up with TRBD2. The J segment lost 5 bases and the V segment lost 5 bases, leaving 13 bases of the junction unmatched. This CDR3 has 17 amino acids. CDR1 is ENHRY and CDR2 is SYGVKD in the germline V gene. The CDR3 spells CAISPKIAGGLPETQYF. CDR3 DNA sequence: TGTGCCATCAGTCCGAAGATAGCGGGAGGGCTCCCGGAGACCCAGTACTTC.